This T cell receptor (beta chain) was recorded in a study of T cells after yellow fever vaccination. CDR1 is SGHRS, CDR2 YFSETQ, per germline. V was pared by 0 bases and J by 3 bases, with 8 bases between. CDR3 length: 14 residues. Study outcomes and limitations: A secondary response was less intense yet reached its peak sooner, at day 5 versus 15.

Many counts were recorded for this clonotype. Its antigen is not identified. In making TCR cDNA, 5'RACE template switching added a universal primer site and UMIs to it. MiXCR was run by TCRdb on the 5' RACE reads, yielding one entry per CDR3 protein. Here the sample spans approximately 240,000 distinct CDR3 sequences, more than 3.5% being singletons. This specimen consisted of PBMCs, obtained 15 days after the yellow fever booster vaccination. The rearrangement joins TRBV5-1 to TRBJ2-3; D is uncertain. This receptor was identified in a man aged 18 to 29 who received the YFV17D yellow fever vaccine. In DNA, the CDR3 is TGCGCCAGCAGCTTGGAGGGATTAACAGATACGCAGTATTTT. This encodes CASSLEGLTDTQYF. Full variable domain (rest looked up from reference TRBV5-1 and TRBJ2-3): KAGVTQTPRYLIKTRGQQVTLSCSPISGHRSVSWYQQTPGQGLQFLFEYFSETQRNKGNFPGRFSGRQFSNSRSEMNVSTLELGDSALYLCASSLEGLTDTQYFGPGTRLTVL.